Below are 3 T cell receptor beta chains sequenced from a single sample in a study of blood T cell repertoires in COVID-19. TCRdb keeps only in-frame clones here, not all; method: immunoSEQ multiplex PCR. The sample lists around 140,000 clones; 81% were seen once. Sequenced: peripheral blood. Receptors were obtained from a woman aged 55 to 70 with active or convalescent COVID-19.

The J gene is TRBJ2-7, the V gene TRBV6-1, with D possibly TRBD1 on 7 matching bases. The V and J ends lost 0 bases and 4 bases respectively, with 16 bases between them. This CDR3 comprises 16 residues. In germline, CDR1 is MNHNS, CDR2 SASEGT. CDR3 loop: CASSEARDSLSYEQYV. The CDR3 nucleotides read TGTGCCAGCAGTGAAGCGCGGGACAGTTTATCTTACGAGCAGTACGTC.

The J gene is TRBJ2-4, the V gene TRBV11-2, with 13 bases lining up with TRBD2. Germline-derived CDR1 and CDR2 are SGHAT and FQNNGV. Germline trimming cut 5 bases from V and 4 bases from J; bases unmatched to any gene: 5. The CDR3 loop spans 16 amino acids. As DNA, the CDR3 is TGTGCCAGCAGCCCACTGGGACTAGCGGGAAAAAACATTCAGTACTTC. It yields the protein CASSPLGLAGKNIQYF.

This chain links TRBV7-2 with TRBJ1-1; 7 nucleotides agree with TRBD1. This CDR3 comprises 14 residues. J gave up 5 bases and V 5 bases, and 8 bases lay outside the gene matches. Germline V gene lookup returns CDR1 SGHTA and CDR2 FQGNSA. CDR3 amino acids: CASSEQAGGTEAFF. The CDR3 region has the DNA TGTGCCAGCAGCGAGCAAGCAGGGGGGACTGAAGCTTTCTTT.